These 8 T cell receptor beta chains originate from one sample sequenced in a study of T cell responses to AZD1222 COVID-19 vaccine. Profiling relied on immunoSEQ multiplex PCR, and the TCRdb table lists in-frame clones only, not all of them. The repertoire holds about 140,000 clones, with 90% to 95% as singletons. The sequencing here drew on peripheral blood, taken on day 0 of MenACWY control vaccination. The receptors shown here come from an adult in good health.

The chain joins TRBV18 to TRBJ2-5; 7 bases align to TRBD1. The V and J ends lost 2 bases and 5 bases, in that order; junction bases with no gene match: 8. Germline CDR1 reads KGHSH; CDR2 reads LQKENI. This CDR3 spans 15 amino acids. The CDR3 is CASSPVSGGLETQYF. DNA of the CDR3: TGTGCCAGCTCACCAGTATCAGGGGGTTTGGAGACCCAGTACTTC.

This clone turned up a few times. For the CDR3, the DNA is TGTGCCAGCCGGGTGGGGACGGGGGGAGACGAGCAGTACTTC. This codes for CASRVGTGGDEQYF. V usage is TRBV6-5 and J usage is TRBJ2-7; the match to TRBD2 covers 7 bases. CDR1 is MNHEY and CDR2 is SVGAGI in the germline V gene. Losses at the gene ends were 8 bases for V and 5 bases for J; bases not matched to a gene: 12. The CDR3 has 14 residues.

This clone showed up just a few times. The CDR3 here is CASSLQGDTEAFF. CDR3 nucleotides: TGTGCCAGCAGCCTACAGGGGGACACTGAAGCTTTCTTT. The genes are TRBV7-3 and TRBJ1-1; the match to TRBD1 covers 8 bases. The CDR3 spans 13 residues. CDR1 is SGHTA and CDR2 is FQGTGA in the germline V gene. V shed 5 bases and J 3 bases; nucleotides not matched to a gene: 2.

This sequence joins TRBV19 and TRBJ1-2; maybe TRBD1 (6 bases). The CDR3 runs to 13 residues. Trimming stripped 6 bases from V and 3 bases from J, with 11 bases between. Germline V gene data show CDR1 as LNHDA and CDR2 as SQIVND (reference sequence). The DNA for the CDR3 is TGTGCCAGTAGCCAAAGGGGGGACTATGGCTACACCTTC. It codes for CASSQRGDYGYTF.

The V call is TRBV24-1, the J call TRBJ1-1; 7 nucleotides align to TRBD1. The CDR3 covers 13 residues. Losses at the gene ends were 3 bases for V and 9 bases for J; bases not matched to a gene: 6. Germline CDR1 is KGHDR and CDR2 is SFDVKD. In DNA, the CDR3 is TGTGCCACCAGTGATCCGGACAGGAATAAAGCTTTCTTT. Translated, it gives CATSDPDRNKAFF.

The rearrangement uses TRBV19 and TRBJ1-4; no clear D gene. Trimming removed 2 bases at V and 2 bases at J, with 6 bases between. The germline CDR1 and CDR2 sequences are LNHDA and SQIVND (reference sequence). The CDR3 length is 14 residues. Written as DNA, the CDR3 is TGTGCCAGTAGTATAAGGGTCACTAATGAAAAACTGTTTTTT. Encoded protein: CASSIRVTNEKLFF.

The genes are TRBV5-4 and TRBJ1-5; maybe TRBD1 (5 bases). This CDR3 has 13 residues. Trimming removed 4 bases at V and 2 bases at J, with 7 bases between. Germline V CDR1 and CDR2: SGHNT, YYREEE (reference sequence). This chain's CDR3 is CASSRGGNQPQHF. The CDR3 nucleotides read TGTGCCAGCAGCCGGGGGGGCAATCAGCCCCAGCATTTT. The entire variable domain, with the rest obtained from reference TRBV5-4 and TRBJ1-5, is as follows: ETGVTQSPTHLIKTRGQQVTLRCSSQSGHNTVSWYQQALGQGPQFIFQYYREEENGRGNFPPRFSGLQFPNYSSELNVNALELDDSALYLCASSRGGNQPQHFGDGTRLSIL.

The chain carries TRBV4-1 and TRBJ2-7; the D is unclear. The length of the CDR3 is 14 residues. The V gene's germline CDR1 is MGHRA and CDR2 YSYEKL. Trimming removed 3 bases at V and 1 base at J, with 10 bases between. The CDR3 protein is CASSHDRPSYEQYF. CDR3 nucleotide sequence: TGCGCCAGCAGCCACGATCGACCTTCCTACGAGCAGTACTTC.